This record concerns one T cell receptor (beta chain) sequence. This entry comes from a study of T cell changes during pregnancy in multiple sclerosis. V shed 4 bases, J shed 3 bases, and the junction held 9 bases outside the gene matches. CDR3 length: 16 amino acids. The V gene's germline CDR1 is SGHDT and CDR2 YYEEEE. Repertoires were generated with immunoSEQ multiplex PCR, while TCRdb's copy carries only in-frame clones and drops some. The table records tens of thousands of clones, around 92% of them present only once. The specimen was peripheral blood, collected in the third trimester of pregnancy. The rearrangement joins TRBV5-6 to TRBJ2-2; 7 bases agree with TRBD2. The TCR sequence derives from a female donor in good health, enrolled as a control in a pregnancy study. CDR3 in amino acids: CASSHPGLKHTGELFF. For the CDR3, the DNA is TGTGCCAGCAGCCATCCGGGACTAAAACACACCGGGGAGCTGTTTTTT.